What follows describes a single TCR beta chain. The sample originates from a study of T cells after yellow fever vaccination. The wider study: Markers CD3, CD45RA, CCR7 and CD95 served to sort the EM, EMRA, CM and Tscm memory subsets.

CDR3 length: 16 residues. The trim removed 3 bases at V and 6 bases at J, leaving 6 bases unmatched. Germline V gene data show CDR1 as KGHDR and CDR2 as SFDVKD. Study-level points and caveats: Post-booster reappearance was seen for most primary-vaccination clones (96% CD4, roughly 88% CD8). Abundant bulk-derived clonotypes could contaminate FACS-sorted repertoires.

Production of TCR cDNA was by 5'RACE template switching, which also added a universal primer site and UMIs. Via MiXCR, TCRdb re-called the 5' RACE reads, giving one row per CDR3 protein. The data contain more than 50,000 distinct CDR3 sequences, 5.5% to 6% of them seen just once; the ten biggest clones take up roughly 28%. J is TRBJ2-2 and V is TRBV24-1; 10 bases fit TRBD2. Sequencing used PBMCs, either bulk or a sorted T-cell subset (CD4+, CD8+, memory, or dextramer-sorted; not recorded which), obtained on the day of the yellow fever booster vaccination. This clonotype originated in a man between 18 and 35 years old who received the YFV17D yellow fever vaccine. CDR3 in amino acids: CATSDPGLAESGELFF. Here the CDR3 DNA reads TGTGCCACCAGTGATCCCGGACTAGCGGAGTCCGGGGAGCTGTTTTTT.